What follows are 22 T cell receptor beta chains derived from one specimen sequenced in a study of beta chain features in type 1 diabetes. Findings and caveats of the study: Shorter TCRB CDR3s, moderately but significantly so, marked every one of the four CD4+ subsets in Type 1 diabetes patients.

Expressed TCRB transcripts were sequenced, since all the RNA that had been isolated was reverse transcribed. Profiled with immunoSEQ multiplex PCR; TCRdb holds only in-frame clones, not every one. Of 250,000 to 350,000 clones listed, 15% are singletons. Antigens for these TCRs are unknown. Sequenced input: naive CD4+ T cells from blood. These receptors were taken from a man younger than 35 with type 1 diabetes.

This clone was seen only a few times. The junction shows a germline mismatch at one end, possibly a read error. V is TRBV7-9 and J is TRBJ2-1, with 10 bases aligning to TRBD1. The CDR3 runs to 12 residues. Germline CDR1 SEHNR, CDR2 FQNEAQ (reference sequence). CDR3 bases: TGTGCCAGCAGCCTGACAGGGGGCGCCCCTCTCTTC. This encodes CASSLTGGAPLF.

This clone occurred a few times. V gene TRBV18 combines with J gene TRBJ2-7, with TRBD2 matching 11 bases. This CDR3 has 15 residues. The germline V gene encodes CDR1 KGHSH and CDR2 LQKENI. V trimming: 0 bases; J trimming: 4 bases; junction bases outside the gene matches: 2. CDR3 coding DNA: TGTGCCAGCTCACCACCGGGACTAGCGGAGTACGAGCAGTACTTC. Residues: CASSPPGLAEYEQYF.

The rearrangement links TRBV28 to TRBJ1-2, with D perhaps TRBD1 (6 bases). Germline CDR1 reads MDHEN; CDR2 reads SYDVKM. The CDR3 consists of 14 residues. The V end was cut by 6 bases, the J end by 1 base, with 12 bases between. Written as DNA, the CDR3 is TGTGCCAGCAGCCGGACAGATATTAACTATGGCTACACCTTC. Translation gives CASSRTDINYGYTF.

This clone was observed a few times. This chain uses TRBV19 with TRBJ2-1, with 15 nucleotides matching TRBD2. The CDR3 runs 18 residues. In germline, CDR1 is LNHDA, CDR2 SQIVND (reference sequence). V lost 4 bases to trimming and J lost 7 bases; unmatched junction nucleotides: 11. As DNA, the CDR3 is TGTGCCAGTAGTAGATCCGGGACTAGCGGGAGGACCAGGAATGAGCAGTTCTTC. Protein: CASSRSGTSGRTRNEQFF.

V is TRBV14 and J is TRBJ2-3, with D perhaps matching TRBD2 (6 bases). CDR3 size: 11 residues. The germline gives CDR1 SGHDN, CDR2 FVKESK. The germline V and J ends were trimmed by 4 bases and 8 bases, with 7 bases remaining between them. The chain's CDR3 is CASSLGGTQYF. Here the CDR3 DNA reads TGTGCCAGCAGCCTGGGGGGTACGCAGTATTTT. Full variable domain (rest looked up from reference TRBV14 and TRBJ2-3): EAGVTQFPSHSVIEKGQTVTLRCDPISGHDNLYWYRRVMGKEIKFLLHFVKESKQDESGMPNNRFLAERTGGTYSTLKVQPAELEDSGVYFCASSLGGTQYFGPGTRLTVL.

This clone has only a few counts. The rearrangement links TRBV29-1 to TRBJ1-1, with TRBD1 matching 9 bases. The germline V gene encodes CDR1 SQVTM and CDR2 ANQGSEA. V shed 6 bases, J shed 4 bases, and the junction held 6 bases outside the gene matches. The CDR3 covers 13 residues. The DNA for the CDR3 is TGCAGCGTCGGGACAGGGACCGGCACTGAAGCTTTCTTT. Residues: CSVGTGTGTEAFF.

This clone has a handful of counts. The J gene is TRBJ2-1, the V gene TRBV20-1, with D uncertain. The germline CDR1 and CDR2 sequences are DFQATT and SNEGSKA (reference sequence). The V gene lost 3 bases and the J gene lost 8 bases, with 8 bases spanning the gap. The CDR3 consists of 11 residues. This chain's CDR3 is CSASLLYEQFF. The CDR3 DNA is TGCAGTGCTAGCCTCTTATATGAGCAGTTCTTC.

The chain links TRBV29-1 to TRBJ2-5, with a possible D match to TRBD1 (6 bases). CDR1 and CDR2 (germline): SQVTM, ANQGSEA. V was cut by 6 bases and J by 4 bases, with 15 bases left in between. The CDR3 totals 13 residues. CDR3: CSVRQVLRETQYF. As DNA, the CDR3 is TGCAGCGTCAGACAGGTTCTGAGAGAGACCCAGTACTTC.

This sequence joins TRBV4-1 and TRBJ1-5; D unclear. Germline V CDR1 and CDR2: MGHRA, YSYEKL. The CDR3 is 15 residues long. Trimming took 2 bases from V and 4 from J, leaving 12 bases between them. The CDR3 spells CASSQRGAVNQPQHF. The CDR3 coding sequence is TGCGCCAGCAGCCAACGGGGAGCGGTTAATCAGCCCCAGCATTTT.

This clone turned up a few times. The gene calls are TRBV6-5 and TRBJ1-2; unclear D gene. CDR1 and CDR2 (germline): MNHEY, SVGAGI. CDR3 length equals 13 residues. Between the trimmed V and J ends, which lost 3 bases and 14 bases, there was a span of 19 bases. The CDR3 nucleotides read TGTGCCAGCAGTTATCTCCCCGGGGTTCGAGGTACCTTC. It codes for CASSYLPGVRGTF.

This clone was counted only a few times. CDR3 sequence: CAISRGEVRFF. In DNA form, the CDR3 reads TGTGCCATCAGCCGGGGGGAGGTTCGGTTCTTC. The V and J genes are TRBV10-3 and TRBJ2-1; 7 bases match TRBD2. Trimming cost V 6 bases and J 15 bases; bases outside gene matches: 8. Germline V CDR1 and CDR2: ENHRY, SYGVKD. The CDR3 is made up of 11 amino acids.

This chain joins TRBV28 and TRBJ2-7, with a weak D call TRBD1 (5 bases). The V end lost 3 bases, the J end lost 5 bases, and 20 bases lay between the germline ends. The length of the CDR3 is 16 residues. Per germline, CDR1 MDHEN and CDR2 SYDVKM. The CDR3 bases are TGTGCCAGCAGTTTGCCCGGTTTAGCAGGGATGGACGAGCAGTACTTC. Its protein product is CASSLPGLAGMDEQYF.

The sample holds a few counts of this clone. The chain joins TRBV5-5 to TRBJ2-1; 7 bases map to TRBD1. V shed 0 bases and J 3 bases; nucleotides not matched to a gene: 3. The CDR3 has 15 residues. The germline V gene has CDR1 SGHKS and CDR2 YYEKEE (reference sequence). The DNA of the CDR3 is TGTGCCAGCAGCTTGGGGCAGGGGGACTACAATGAGCAGTTCTTC. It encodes CASSLGQGDYNEQFF.

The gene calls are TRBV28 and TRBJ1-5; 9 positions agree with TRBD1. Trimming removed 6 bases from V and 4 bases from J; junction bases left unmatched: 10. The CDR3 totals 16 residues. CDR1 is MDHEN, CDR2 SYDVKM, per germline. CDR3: CASSPHGTGKNQPQHF. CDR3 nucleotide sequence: TGTGCCAGCAGCCCCCATGGGACAGGGAAAAATCAGCCCCAGCATTTT.

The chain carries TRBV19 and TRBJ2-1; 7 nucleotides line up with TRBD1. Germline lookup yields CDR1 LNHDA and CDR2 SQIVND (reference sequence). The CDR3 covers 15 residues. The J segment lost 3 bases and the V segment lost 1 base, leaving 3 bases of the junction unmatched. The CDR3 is CASSIGGTVYNEQFF. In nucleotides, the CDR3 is TGTGCCAGTAGTATAGGAGGGACAGTCTACAATGAGCAGTTCTTC.

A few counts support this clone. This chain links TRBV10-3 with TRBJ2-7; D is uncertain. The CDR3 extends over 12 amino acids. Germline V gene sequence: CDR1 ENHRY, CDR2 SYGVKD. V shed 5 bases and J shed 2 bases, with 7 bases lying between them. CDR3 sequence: CAISPEPYEQYF. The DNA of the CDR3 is TGTGCCATCAGTCCAGAACCCTACGAGCAGTACTTC.

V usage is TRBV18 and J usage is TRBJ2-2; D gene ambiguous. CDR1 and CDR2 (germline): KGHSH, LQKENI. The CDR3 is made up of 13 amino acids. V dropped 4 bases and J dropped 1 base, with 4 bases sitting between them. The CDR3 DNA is TGTGCCAGCTCACGAGGGAACACCGGGGAGCTGTTTTTT. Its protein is CASSRGNTGELFF.

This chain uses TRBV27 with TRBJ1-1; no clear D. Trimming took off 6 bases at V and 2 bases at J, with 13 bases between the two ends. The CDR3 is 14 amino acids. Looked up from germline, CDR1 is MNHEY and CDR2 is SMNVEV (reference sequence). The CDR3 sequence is CASRLREGNTEAFF. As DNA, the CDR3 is TGTGCCAGCAGATTAAGGGAGGGTAACACTGAAGCTTTCTTT.

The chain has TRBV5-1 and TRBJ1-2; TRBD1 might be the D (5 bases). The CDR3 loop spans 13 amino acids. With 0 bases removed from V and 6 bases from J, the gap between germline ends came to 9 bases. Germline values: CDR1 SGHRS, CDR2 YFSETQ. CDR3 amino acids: CASSLAEGNGYTF. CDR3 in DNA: TGCGCCAGCAGCTTGGCGGAGGGGAATGGCTACACCTTC.

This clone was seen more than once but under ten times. CDR3 loop: CASSLVASPGVAQYF. The CDR3 nucleotides are TGTGCCAGCAGCTTAGTGGCTTCCCCTGGAGTGGCCCAGTACTTC. V gene TRBV7-9 combines with J gene TRBJ2-5, with D unresolved. V gave up 1 base and J gave up 9 bases, with 18 bases separating them. There are 15 residues in the CDR3. Per germline, CDR1 SEHNR and CDR2 FQNEAQ (reference sequence). Based on the CDR3 plus reference TRBV7-9 and TRBJ2-5, the full variable domain is DTGVSQNPRHKITKRGQNVTFRCDPISEHNRLYWYRQTLGQGPEFLTYFQNEAQLEKSRLLSDRFSAERPKGSFSTLEIQRTEQGDSAMYLCASSLVASPGVAQYFGPGTRLLVL.

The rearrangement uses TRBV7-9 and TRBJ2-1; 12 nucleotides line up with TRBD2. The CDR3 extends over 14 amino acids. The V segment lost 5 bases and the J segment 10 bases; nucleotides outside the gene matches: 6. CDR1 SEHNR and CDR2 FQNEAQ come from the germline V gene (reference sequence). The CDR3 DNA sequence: TGTGCCAGCAGCCTACTAGCGGGGGGATTGGAGCAGTTCTTC. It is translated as CASSLLAGGLEQFF.

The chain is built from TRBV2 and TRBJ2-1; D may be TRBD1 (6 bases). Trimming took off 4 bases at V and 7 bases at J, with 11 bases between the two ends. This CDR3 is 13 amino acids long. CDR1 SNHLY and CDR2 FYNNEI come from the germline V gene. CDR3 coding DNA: TGTGCCAGCAGTGGTACAGGGCGGAATGAGCAGTTCTTC. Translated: CASSGTGRNEQFF.